This TCR beta chain was sequenced during a study of blood T cell repertoires in COVID-19. In the study overall: Donors in the United States, Italy and Spain gave samples during acute or convalescent COVID-19. Sources were T cells, B-cell-depleted T cells, or PBMCs; the material itself was cDNA or gDNA.

Original data processing: Estimation of nucleated cell counts relied on the amplification of reference gene primers. Using immunoSEQ multiplex PCR, the repertoire was profiled, and TCRdb retains in-frame clones only, with some absent. V and J calls and clone size are copied from that table; D and trimming were computed from the DNA. Counted here are about 100,000 clones, 90% to 95% occurring once; the ten biggest clones make up around 6%. V lost 11 bases and J lost 4; bases outside the gene matches: 4. Germline V gene sequence: CDR1 LNHDA, CDR2 SQIVND (reference sequence). The CDR3 is 12 amino acids.

Sequencing used peripheral blood. The clonotype comes from a human donor in a cohort sampled during active COVID-19. This sequence joins TRBV19 and TRBJ1-4; TRBD1 aligns across 7 bases. The CDR3 region has the DNA TGTGCCTGCCGGGACAGTAATGAAAAACTGTTTTTT. The encoded protein is CACRDSNEKLFF.